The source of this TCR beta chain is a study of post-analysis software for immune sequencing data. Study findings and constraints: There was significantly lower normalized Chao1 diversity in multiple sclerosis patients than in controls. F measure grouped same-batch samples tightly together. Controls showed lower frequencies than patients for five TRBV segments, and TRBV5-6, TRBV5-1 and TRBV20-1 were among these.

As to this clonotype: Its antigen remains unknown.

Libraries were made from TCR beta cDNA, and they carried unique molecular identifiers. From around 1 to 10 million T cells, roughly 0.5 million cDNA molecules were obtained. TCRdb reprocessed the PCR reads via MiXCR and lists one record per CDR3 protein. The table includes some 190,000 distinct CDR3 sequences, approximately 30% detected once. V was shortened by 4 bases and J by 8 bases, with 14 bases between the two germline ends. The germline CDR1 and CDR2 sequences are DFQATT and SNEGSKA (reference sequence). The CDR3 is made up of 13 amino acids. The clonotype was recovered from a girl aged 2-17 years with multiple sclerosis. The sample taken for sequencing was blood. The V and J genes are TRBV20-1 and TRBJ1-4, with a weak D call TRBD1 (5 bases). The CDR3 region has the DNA TGCAGTGCTATTGGGGGGAAGGGGGAAAAACTGTTTTTT. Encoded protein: CSAIGGKGEKLFF.